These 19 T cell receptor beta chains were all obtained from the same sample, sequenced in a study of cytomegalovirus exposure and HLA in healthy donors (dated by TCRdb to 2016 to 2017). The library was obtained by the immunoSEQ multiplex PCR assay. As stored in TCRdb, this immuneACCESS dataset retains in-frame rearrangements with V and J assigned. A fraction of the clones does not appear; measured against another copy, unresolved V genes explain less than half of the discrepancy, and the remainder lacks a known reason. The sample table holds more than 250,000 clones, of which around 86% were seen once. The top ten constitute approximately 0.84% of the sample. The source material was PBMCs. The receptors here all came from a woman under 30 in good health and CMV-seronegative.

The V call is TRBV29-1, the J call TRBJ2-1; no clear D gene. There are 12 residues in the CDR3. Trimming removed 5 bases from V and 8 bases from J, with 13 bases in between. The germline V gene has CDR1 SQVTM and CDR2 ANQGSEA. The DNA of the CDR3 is TGCAGCGTTACCACGGTATTCGATGAGCAGTTCTTC. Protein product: CSVTTVFDEQFF.

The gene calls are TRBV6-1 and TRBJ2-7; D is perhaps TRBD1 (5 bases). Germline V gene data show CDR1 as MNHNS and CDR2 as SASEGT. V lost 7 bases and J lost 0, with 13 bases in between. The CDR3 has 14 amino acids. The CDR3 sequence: CASTEVGHSYEQYF. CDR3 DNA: TGTGCCAGCACCGAGGTGGGGCACTCCTACGAGCAGTACTTC.

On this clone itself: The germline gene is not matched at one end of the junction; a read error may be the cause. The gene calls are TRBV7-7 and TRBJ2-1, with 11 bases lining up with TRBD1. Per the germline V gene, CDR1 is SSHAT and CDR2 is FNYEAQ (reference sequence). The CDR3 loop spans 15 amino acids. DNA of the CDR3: TGTGCTAGCAGCTTTAGGGACAGGGGGAATGATGAGCAGTTCTTC. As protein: CASSFRDRGNDEQFF.

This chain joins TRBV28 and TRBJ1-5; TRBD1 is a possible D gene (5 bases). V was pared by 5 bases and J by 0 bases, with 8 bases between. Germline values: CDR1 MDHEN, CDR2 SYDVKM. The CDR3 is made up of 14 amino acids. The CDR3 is CASSQGYSNQPQHF. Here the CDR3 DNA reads TGTGCCAGCAGTCAGGGATATAGCAATCAGCCCCAGCATTTT.

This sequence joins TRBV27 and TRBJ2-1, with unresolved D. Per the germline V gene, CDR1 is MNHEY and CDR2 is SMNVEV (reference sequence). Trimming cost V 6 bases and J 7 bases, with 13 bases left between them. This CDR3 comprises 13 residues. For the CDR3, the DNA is TGTGCCAGCAGGCCCGGTACGGTGAATGAGCAGTTCTTC. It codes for CASRPGTVNEQFF.

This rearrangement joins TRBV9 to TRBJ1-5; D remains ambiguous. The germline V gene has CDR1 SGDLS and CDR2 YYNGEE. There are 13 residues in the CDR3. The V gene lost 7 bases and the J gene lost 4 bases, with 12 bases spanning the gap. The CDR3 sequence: CASGRGNNQPQHF. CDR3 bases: TGTGCCAGCGGTCGGGGTAATAATCAGCCCCAGCATTTT.

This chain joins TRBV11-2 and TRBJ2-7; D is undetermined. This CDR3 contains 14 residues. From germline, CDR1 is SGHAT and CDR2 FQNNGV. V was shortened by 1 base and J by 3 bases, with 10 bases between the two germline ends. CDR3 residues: CASSLAGTHYEQYF. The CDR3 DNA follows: TGTGCCAGCAGCTTAGCTGGCACCCACTACGAGCAGTACTTC.

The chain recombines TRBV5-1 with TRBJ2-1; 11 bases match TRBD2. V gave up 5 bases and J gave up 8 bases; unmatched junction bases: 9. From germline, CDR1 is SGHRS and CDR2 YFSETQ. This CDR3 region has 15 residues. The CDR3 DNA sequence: TGCGCCAGCAGGCCAACTAGCGGGAGCCGCTATGAGCAGTTCTTC. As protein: CASRPTSGSRYEQFF.

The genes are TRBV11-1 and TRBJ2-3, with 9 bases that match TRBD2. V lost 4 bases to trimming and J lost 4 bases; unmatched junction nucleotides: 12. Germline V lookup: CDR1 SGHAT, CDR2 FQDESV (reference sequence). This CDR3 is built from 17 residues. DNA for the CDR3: TGTGCCAGCAGCTCCCTCCTGGCGGGAGGGTTCCCAGATACGCAGTATTTT. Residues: CASSSLLAGGFPDTQYF.

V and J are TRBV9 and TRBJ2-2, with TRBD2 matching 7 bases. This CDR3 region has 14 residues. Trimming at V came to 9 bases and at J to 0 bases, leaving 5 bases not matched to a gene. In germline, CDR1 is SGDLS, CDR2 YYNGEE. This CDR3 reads CATAGDPNTGELFF. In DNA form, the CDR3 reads TGTGCCACCGCGGGAGACCCGAACACCGGGGAGCTGTTTTTT.

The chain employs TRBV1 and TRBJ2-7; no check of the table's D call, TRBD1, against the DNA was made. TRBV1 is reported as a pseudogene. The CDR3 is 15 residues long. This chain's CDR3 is CTSTDTGDTPYEQYF. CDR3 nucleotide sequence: TGCACCAGCACTGACACTGGGGACACCCCCTACGAGCAGTACTTC.

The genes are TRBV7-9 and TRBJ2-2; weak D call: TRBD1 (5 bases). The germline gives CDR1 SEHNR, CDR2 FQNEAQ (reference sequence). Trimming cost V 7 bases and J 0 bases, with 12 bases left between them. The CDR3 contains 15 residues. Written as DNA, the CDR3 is TGTGCCAGCAACACAGGTTTCGCGAACACCGGGGAGCTGTTTTTT. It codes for CASNTGFANTGELFF.

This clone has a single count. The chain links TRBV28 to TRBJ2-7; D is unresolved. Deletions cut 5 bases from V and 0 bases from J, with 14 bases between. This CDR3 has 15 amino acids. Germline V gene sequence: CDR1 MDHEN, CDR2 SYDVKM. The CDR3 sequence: CASSTLEARSYEQYF. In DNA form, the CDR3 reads TGTGCCAGCAGTACCCTAGAAGCCCGCTCCTACGAGCAGTACTTC.

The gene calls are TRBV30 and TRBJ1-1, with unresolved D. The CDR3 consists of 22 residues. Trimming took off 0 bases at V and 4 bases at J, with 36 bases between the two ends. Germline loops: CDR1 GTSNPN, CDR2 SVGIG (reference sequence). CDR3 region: CAWSVKVWQRARAGFSSTEAFF. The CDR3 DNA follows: TGTGCCTGGAGTGTAAAGGTTTGGCAGAGGGCCCGGGCGGGGTTTAGTAGCACTGAAGCTTTCTTT.

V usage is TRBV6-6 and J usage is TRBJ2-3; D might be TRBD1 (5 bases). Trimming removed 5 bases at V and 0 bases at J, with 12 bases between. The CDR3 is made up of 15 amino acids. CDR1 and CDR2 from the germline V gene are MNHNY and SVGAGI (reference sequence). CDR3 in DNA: TGTGCCAGCAGTCCCACAGGAATTAGCACAGATACGCAGTATTTT. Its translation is CASSPTGISTDTQYF.

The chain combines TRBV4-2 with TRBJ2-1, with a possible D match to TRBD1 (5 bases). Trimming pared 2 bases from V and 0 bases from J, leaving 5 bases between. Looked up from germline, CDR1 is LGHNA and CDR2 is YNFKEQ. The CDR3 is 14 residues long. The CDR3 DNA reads TGTGCCAGCAGCCAAAGGGGCTCCTACAATGAGCAGTTCTTC. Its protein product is CASSQRGSYNEQFF.

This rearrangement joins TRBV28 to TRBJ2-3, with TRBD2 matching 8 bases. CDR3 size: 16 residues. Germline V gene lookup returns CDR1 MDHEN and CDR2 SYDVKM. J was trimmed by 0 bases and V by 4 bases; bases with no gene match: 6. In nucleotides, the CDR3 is TGTGCCAGCAGTTCTAATAGCGGGGAAAGCACAGATACGCAGTATTTT. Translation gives CASSSNSGESTDTQYF.

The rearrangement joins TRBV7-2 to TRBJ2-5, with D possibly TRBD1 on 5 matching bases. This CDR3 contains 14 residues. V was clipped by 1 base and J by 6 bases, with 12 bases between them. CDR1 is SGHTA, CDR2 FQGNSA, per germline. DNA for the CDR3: TGTGCCAGCAGCTTAGGAAGGACACCCCAGACCCAGTACTTC. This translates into CASSLGRTPQTQYF.

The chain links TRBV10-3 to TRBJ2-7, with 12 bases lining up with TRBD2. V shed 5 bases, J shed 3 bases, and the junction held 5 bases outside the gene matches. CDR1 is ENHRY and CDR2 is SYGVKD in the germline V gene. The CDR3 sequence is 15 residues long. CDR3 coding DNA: TGTGCCATCAGTTCCGGGACTAGCGGGTTCTACGAGCAGTACTTC. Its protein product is CAISSGTSGFYEQYF.